These 3 T cell receptor beta chains were sequenced from one sample in a study of CD8 T cells in ankylosing spondylitis (dated by TCRdb to about 2017). The protocol used for the library was 5' RACE. The instrument given in TCRdb is Illumina HiSeq 2500. TCRdb reran the public reads through fastp at Q25 and MiXCR, keeping productive beta chains. Every CDR3 protein is listed once, alongside the most common genes and DNA of its rows. This sample gives approximately 540,000 distinct CDR3 sequences in total; approximately 11% of them show up just once. Approximately 6.3% of the sample comes from the top ten. Overall study outcomes, separate from this receptor: Blood from ankylosing spondylitis patients appeared to be characterized by a TCR beta motif made up of several highly homologous amino acid variants.

For these TCRs, the target antigens are not known. Sequenced input: blood, either unsorted or a sorted T cell fraction (not recorded which). The source of these receptors is a male donor with ankylosing spondylitis.

The genes are TRBV2 and TRBJ1-1, with D perhaps TRBD1 (5 bases). The CDR3 is 15 residues long. Deletions cut 5 bases from V and 3 bases from J, with 16 bases between. The germline CDR1 and CDR2 sequences are SNHLY and FYNNEI. CDR3: CASSPEGIADTEAFF. The CDR3 bases are TGTGCCAGCAGTCCCGAGGGGATCGCGGACACTGAAGCTTTCTTT.

This clonotype occurred a few times. The chain is built from TRBV21-1 and TRBJ1-1; TRBD1, the table's D call, lacks a check against the DNA. TRBV21-1 is reported as a pseudogene. This CDR3 has 10 amino acids. CDR3 amino acids: CASTLTEAFF. CDR3 coding DNA: TGTGCCAGCACCCTGACTGAAGCTTTCTTT.

The genes are TRBV7-9 and TRBJ1-2, with 8 bases that match TRBD1. V gave up 5 bases and J gave up 5 bases; unmatched junction bases: 13. The CDR3 has 16 amino acids. Germline lookup yields CDR1 SEHNR and CDR2 FQNEAQ (reference sequence). The CDR3 bases are TGTGCCAGCAGCCCTAGCCCCCAGGGGGCCCGGTATGGCTACACCTTC. This sequence encodes CASSPSPQGARYGYTF. Filled out from reference TRBV7-9 and TRBJ1-2, the complete variable domain reads DTGVSQNPRHKITKRGQNVTFRCDPISEHNRLYWYRQTLGQGPEFLTYFQNEAQLEKSRLLSDRFSAERPKGSFSTLEIQRTEQGDSAMYLCASSPSPQGARYGYTFGSGTRLTVV.